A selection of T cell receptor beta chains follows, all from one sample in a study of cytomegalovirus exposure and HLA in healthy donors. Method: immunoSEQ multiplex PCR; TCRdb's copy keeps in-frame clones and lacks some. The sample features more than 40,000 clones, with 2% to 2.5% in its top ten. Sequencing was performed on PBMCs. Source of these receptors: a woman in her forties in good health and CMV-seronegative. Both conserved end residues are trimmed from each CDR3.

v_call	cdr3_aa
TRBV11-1	ASSPGTGDTEAF
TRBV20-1	SPGSDYGYT
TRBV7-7	ASSPGTSQKQY
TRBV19	ASTRTRGTEAF
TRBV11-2	ASSLVRGDPEAF
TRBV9	ASSFRDRDEKLF
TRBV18	ASSPFGQDTFSGANVLT
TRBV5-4	ASSVVGGNEKLF
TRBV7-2	ASSLDGANTEAF
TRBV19	ASSIQGAVEKLF
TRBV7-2	ASNRLSSYNEQF
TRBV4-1	ASSPERTGLNTEAF
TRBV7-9	ASSNPTRQGFSYNEQF
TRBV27	ASDTLTGDIYEQY
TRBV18	ASSPSATGRGPLH
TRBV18	ASSPMGGDQETQY
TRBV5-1	ASSLGTSGSADTQY
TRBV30	AWSAVRSGNTIY
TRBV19	ASSIIAETYYEQY
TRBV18	ASSLGGVNEKLF
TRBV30	AWSKTSSYEQY
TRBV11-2	ASSLGLSDTQY
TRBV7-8	ASSLNRAKSYGYT